The 17 T cell receptor beta chains presented below share a single source sample, sequenced in a study of response to subunit inactivated influenza vaccine. TCRdb reprocessed the RT-PCR reads via MiXCR and lists one record per CDR3 protein. The sample has hundreds of thousands of distinct CDR3 sequences, about 15% seen once. This specimen was PBMCs from blood, taken 14 days before vaccination. All receptors come from a man between 45 and 60 years old who received an inactivated influenza vaccine.

The V and J genes are TRBV12-3 or TRBV12-4 and TRBJ2-6, with a possible D match to TRBD1 (6 bases). This CDR3 contains 15 residues. The V end lost 4 bases, the J end lost 2 bases, and 9 bases lay between the germline ends. In DNA, the CDR3 is TGTGCCAGCAGTTCACAGGGTGCTGGGGCCAACGTCCTGACTTTC. This gives the protein CASSSQGAGANVLTF.

The rearrangement uses TRBV20-1 and TRBJ1-5, with D uncertain. In germline, CDR1 is DFQATT, CDR2 SNEGSKA (reference sequence). V was trimmed by 0 bases and J by 6 bases, leaving 9 bases between them. CDR3 size: 13 residues. CDR3 in DNA: TGCAGTGCTAGAGATCGGGGTTTTCAGCCCCAGCATTTT. It encodes CSARDRGFQPQHF.

This clonotype was seen repeatedly, ten times or more. An end of the junction differs from the germline gene, which may be a read error. The J gene is TRBJ2-7, the V gene TRBV7-2, with 7 nucleotides matching TRBD2. This CDR3 contains 15 residues. CDR1 and CDR2 (germline): SGHTA, FQGNSA. The CDR3 coding sequence is TGTGCCAGCAGCTTGTATCTAGCGGCCTCCTCCGAGCAGTACTTC. This sequence encodes CASSLYLAASSEQYF.

The chain has TRBV6-5 and TRBJ2-4; no firm D call. Trimming took 10 bases from V and 0 from J, leaving 7 bases between them. CDR3 length: 12 residues. Germline CDR1 MNHEY, CDR2 SVGAGI. CDR3 DNA: TGTGCCACCCTCCTAGCCAAAAACATTCAGTACTTC. Its translation is CATLLAKNIQYF.

The rearrangement joins TRBV27 to TRBJ2-7; 7 nucleotides align to TRBD1. V lost 11 bases to trimming and J lost 5 bases; unmatched junction nucleotides: 6. This CDR3 is 11 amino acids long. CDR1 and CDR2 (germline): MNHEY, SMNVEV (reference sequence). Here the CDR3 DNA reads TGTGCCTCCAAGGGGGCGGACGAGCAGTACTTC. Its protein product is CASKGADEQYF.

The V and J genes are TRBV4-2 and TRBJ2-1, with D perhaps assigned TRBD1 or TRBD2 (5 bases each). Trimming left V 1 base short and J 4 bases short, with 14 bases between. Per germline, CDR1 LGHNA and CDR2 YNFKEQ. The CDR3 is made up of 16 amino acids. The DNA for the CDR3 is TGTGCCAGCAGCCAAGTAGTCGGGGCCTTATACAATGAGCAGTTCTTC. Its translation is CASSQVVGALYNEQFF.

The CDR3 region is CSALSTSGREDTQYF. The CDR3 nucleotides are TGCAGTGCTTTATCAACTAGCGGGAGGGAAGATACGCAGTATTTT. V usage is TRBV20-1 and J usage is TRBJ2-3; 13 bases map to TRBD2. This CDR3 has 15 residues. CDR1 and CDR2 from the germline V gene are DFQATT and SNEGSKA (reference sequence). Trimming cost V 5 bases and J 5 bases; bases outside gene matches: 7.

CDR3 residues: CASSYGQSNYGYTF. CDR3 coding DNA: TGTGCCAGCAGTTACGGGCAGTCTAACTATGGCTACACCTTC. The gene calls are TRBV6-2 or TRBV6-3 and TRBJ1-2; D remains unclear. The CDR3 spans 14 residues. Germline V gene sequence: CDR1 MNHEY, CDR2 SVGEGT. Trimming removed 2 bases at V and 0 bases at J, with 7 bases between.

This clonotype was counted between two and nine times. The chain carries TRBV7-9 and TRBJ1-5; a possible D gene is TRBD1 (5 bases). Deletions cut 1 base from V and 3 bases from J, with 13 bases between. Germline V CDR1 and CDR2: SEHNR, FQNEAQ (reference sequence). The CDR3 consists of 16 residues. The CDR3 protein is CASSLGFGHPNQPQHF. Here the CDR3 DNA reads TGTGCCAGCAGCTTAGGGTTCGGACACCCCAATCAGCCCCAGCATTTT. Using reference TRBV7-9 and TRBJ1-5 for the parts outside the CDR3, the full variable domain is DTGVSQNPRHKITKRGQNVTFRCDPISEHNRLYWYRQTLGQGPEFLTYFQNEAQLEKSRLLSDRFSAERPKGSFSTLEIQRTEQGDSAMYLCASSLGFGHPNQPQHFGDGTRLSIL.

This clonotype has more than one count but fewer than ten. The rearrangement uses TRBV6-5 and TRBJ1-2; 8 nucleotides match TRBD1. The CDR3 covers 19 residues. The J segment lost 1 base and the V segment lost 0 bases, leaving 13 bases of the junction unmatched. The germline V gene encodes CDR1 MNHEY and CDR2 SVGAGI. The CDR3 here is CASSYSVPPRTGFNYGYTF. The DNA for the CDR3 is TGTGCCAGCAGTTACTCGGTTCCACCCCGGACAGGGTTTAACTATGGCTACACCTTC.

The V call is TRBV20-1, the J call TRBJ2-3, with D unclear. Deletions cut 5 bases from V and 11 bases from J, with 17 bases between. The germline CDR1 and CDR2 sequences are DFQATT and SNEGSKA (reference sequence). The CDR3 totals 12 residues. The CDR3 bases are TGCAGTGCTGGCAGCCGCTCCCTTCAGCAGTATTTT. Its protein is CSAGSRSLQQYF.

This clonotype has at least ten counts. The V and J genes are TRBV25-1 and TRBJ2-3, with D tentatively TRBD2 (6 bases). Between the trimmed V and J ends, which lost 3 bases and 12 bases, there was a span of 19 bases. The CDR3 sequence is 14 residues long. Germline CDR1 is MGHDK and CDR2 is SYGVNS. CDR3: CASSEVGGGRIQYF. The DNA of the CDR3 is TGTGCCAGCAGTGAGGTGGGGGGTGGACGTATTCAGTATTTT.

This clonotype was observed at least ten times. J is TRBJ1-4 and V is TRBV7-2; tentatively, D is TRBD1 (6 bases). CDR3 size: 16 residues. The germline V gene encodes CDR1 SGHTA and CDR2 FQGNSA. V shed 0 bases and J shed 2 bases, with 10 bases lying between them. CDR3 DNA: TGTGCCAGCAGCTTAGCGTACAGGGTTACTAATGAAAAACTGTTTTTT. It is translated as CASSLAYRVTNEKLFF.

This clonotype was detected a few times. This chain joins TRBV14 and TRBJ1-1; D is ambiguous. V was clipped by 0 bases and J by 4 bases, with 6 bases between them. CDR3 length equals 13 residues. The germline V gene encodes CDR1 SGHDN and CDR2 FVKESK. The CDR3 is CASSQDWGTEAFF. The CDR3 DNA follows: TGTGCCAGCAGCCAAGATTGGGGCACTGAAGCTTTCTTT.

The chain employs TRBV5-1 and TRBJ2-5; D ambiguous. The CDR3 consists of 14 residues. V was trimmed by 2 bases and J by 2 bases, leaving 10 bases between them. Germline V gene sequence: CDR1 SGHRS, CDR2 YFSETQ. CDR3 region: CASSFNDEQETQYF. For the CDR3, the DNA is TGCGCCAGCAGCTTCAACGACGAACAAGAGACCCAGTACTTC. The whole variable domain, remainder taken from reference TRBV5-1 and TRBJ2-5, is KAGVTQTPRYLIKTRGQQVTLSCSPISGHRSVSWYQQTPGQGLQFLFEYFSETQRNKGNFPGRFSGRQFSNSRSEMNVSTLELGDSALYLCASSFNDEQETQYFGPGTRLLVL.

This chain joins TRBV27 and TRBJ2-2; D may be TRBD2 (6 bases). Per germline, CDR1 MNHEY and CDR2 SMNVEV (reference sequence). The CDR3 is 15 residues long. Trimming left V 6 bases short and J 4 bases short, with 15 bases between. The CDR3 protein is CASRIAGLGTGELFF. The CDR3 nucleotides are TGTGCCAGCAGAATCGCGGGGTTAGGCACCGGGGAGCTGTTTTTT.

Only a few counts were recorded for this clonotype. The CDR3 is CANGVGSAGTDTQYF. In DNA form, the CDR3 reads TGTGCCAATGGGGTGGGCTCTGCTGGCACAGATACGCAGTATTTT. The V call is TRBV28, the J call TRBJ2-3; no clear D gene. Per germline, CDR1 MDHEN and CDR2 SYDVKM. This CDR3 has 15 amino acids. V lost 10 bases and J lost 1, with 18 bases in between.